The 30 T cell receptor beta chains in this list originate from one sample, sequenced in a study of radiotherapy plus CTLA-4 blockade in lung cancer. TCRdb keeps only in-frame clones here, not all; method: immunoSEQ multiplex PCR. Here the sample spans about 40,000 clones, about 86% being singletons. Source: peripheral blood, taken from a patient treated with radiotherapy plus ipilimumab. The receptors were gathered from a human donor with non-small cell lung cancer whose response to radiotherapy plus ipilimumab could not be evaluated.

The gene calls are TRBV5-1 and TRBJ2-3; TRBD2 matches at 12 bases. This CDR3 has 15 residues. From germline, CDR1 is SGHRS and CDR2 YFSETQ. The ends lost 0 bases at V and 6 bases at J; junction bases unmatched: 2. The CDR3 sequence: CASSLAGTSGDTQYF. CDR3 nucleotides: TGCGCCAGCAGCTTGGCGGGGACTAGCGGGGATACGCAGTATTTT.

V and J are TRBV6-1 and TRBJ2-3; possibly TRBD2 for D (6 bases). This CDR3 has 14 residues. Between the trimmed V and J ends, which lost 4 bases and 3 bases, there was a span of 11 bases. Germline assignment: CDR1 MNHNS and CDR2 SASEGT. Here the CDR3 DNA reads TGTGCCAGCAGTGGACCGGGAGTGACAGATACGCAGTATTTT. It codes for CASSGPGVTDTQYF.

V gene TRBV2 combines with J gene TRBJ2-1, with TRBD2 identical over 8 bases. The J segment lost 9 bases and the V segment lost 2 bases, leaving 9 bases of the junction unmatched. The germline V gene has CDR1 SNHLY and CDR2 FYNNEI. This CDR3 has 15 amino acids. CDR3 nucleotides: TGTGCCAGCAGTGAATCGAGCGGGAGTATTGTTGAGCAGTTCTTC. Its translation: CASSESSGSIVEQFF. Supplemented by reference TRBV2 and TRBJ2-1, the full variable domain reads EPEVTQTPSHQVTQMGQEVILRCVPISNHLYFYWYRQILGQKVEFLVSFYNNEISEKSEIFDDQFSVERPDGSNFTLKIRSTKLEDSAMYFCASSESSGSIVEQFFGPGTRLTVL.

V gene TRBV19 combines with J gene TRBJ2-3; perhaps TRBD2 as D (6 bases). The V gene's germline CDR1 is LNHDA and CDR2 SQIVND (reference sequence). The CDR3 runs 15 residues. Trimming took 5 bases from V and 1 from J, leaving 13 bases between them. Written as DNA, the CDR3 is TGTGCCAGTAGTTCGGAGGGAAGGGGCACAGATACGCAGTATTTT. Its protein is CASSSEGRGTDTQYF.

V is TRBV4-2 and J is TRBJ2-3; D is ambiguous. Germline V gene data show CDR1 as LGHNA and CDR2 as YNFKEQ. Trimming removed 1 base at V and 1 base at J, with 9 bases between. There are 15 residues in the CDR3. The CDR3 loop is CASSQGGLGTDTQYF. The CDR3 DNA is TGTGCCAGCAGCCAAGGCGGTTTAGGCACAGATACGCAGTATTTT.

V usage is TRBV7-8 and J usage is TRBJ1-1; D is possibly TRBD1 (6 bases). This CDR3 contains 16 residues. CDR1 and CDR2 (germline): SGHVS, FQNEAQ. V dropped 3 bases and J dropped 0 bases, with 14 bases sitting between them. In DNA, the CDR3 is TGTGCCAGCAGCTTCCGGACAGCTACTATGAACACTGAAGCTTTCTTT. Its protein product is CASSFRTATMNTEAFF.

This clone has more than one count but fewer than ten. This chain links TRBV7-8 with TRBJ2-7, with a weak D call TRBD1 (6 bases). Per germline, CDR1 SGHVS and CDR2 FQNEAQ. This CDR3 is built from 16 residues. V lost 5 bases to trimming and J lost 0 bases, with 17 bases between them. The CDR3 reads CASSPPRTVSSYEQYF. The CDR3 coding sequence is TGTGCCAGCAGCCCTCCCCGGACAGTTAGCTCCTACGAGCAGTACTTC.

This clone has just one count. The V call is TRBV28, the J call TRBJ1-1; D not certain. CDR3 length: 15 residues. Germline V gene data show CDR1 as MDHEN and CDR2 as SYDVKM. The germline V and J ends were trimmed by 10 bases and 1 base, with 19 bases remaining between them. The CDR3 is CAIPRVGEWNTEAFF. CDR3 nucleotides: TGTGCCATTCCACGAGTTGGTGAGTGGAACACTGAAGCTTTCTTT. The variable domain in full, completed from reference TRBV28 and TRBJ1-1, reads DVKVTQSSRYLVKRTGEKVFLECVQDMDHENMFWYRQDPGLGLRLIYFSYDVKMKEKGDIPEGYSVSREKKERFSLILESASTNQTSMYLCAIPRVGEWNTEAFFGQGTRLTVV.

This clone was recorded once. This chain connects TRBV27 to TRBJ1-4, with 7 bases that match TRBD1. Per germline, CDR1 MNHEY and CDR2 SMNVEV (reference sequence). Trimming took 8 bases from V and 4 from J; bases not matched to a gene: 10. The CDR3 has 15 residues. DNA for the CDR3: TGTGCCAGCCAAGACAGGGCCGGGGGTAATGAAAAACTGTTTTTT. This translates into CASQDRAGGNEKLFF.

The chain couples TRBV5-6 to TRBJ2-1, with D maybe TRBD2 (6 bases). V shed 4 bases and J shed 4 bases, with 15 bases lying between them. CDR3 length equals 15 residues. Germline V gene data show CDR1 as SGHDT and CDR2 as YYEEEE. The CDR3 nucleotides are TGTGCCAGCAGCGTGCGACTAGTGGTATACAATGAGCAGTTCTTC. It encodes CASSVRLVVYNEQFF.

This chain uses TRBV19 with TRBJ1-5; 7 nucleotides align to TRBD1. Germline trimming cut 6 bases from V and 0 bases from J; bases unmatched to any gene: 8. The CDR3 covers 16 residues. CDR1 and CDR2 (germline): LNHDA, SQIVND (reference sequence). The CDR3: CASRVRDRPSNQPQHF. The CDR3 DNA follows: TGTGCCAGTAGGGTACGGGACAGACCTAGCAATCAGCCCCAGCATTTT.

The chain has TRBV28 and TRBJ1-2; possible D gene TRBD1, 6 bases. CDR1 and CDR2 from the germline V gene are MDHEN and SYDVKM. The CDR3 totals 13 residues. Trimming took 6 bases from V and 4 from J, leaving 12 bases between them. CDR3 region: CASSSGARYGYTF. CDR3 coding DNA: TGTGCCAGCAGCTCAGGGGCTCGCTATGGCTACACCTTC.

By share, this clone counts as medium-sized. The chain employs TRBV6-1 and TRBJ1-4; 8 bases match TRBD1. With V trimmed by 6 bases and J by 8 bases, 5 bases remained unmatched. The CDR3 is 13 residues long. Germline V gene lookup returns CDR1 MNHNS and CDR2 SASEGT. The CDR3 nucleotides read TGTGCCAGCAGCTTGGACAGGGACGAAAAACTGTTTTTT. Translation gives CASSLDRDEKLFF.

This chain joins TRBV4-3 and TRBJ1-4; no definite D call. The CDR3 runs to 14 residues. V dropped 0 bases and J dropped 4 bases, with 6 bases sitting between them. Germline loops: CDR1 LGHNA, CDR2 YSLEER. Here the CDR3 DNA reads TGCGCCAGCAGCCAAGACCCCGTTAATGAAAAACTGTTTTTT. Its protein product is CASSQDPVNEKLFF.

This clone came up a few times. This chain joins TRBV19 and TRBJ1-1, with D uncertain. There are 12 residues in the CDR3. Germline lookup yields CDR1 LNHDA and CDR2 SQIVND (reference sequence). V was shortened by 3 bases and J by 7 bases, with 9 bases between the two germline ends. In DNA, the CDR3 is TGTGCCAGTAGTATTTCGGCGGGTGAAGCTTTCTTT. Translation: CASSISAGEAFF.

The DNA for the CDR3 is TGTGCCAGCAGCGTAGGGGGTAGAGATACGCAGTATTTT. Residues: CASSVGGRDTQYF. The gene calls are TRBV28 and TRBJ2-3, with D possibly TRBD1 on 6 matching bases. This CDR3 region has 13 residues. CDR1 and CDR2 (germline): MDHEN, SYDVKM. Trimming removed 6 bases at V and 5 bases at J, with 12 bases between.

The CDR3 nucleotides read TGTGCCAGCAGTTTACTGAGGACTGAAGCTTTCTTT. Protein product: CASSLLRTEAFF. The rearrangement links TRBV28 to TRBJ1-1; D gene ambiguous. Germline CDR1 MDHEN, CDR2 SYDVKM. CDR3 length equals 12 residues. V shed 2 bases and J shed 5 bases, with 6 bases lying between them.

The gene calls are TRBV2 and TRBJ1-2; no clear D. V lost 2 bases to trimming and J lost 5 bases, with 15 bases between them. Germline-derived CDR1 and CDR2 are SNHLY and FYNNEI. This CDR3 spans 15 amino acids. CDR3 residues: CASSESAGLGYGYTF. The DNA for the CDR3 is TGTGCCAGCAGTGAAAGTGCGGGATTGGGGTATGGCTACACCTTC. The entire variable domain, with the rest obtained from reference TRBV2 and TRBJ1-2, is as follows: EPEVTQTPSHQVTQMGQEVILRCVPISNHLYFYWYRQILGQKVEFLVSFYNNEISEKSEIFDDQFSVERPDGSNFTLKIRSTKLEDSAMYFCASSESAGLGYGYTFGSGTRLTVV.

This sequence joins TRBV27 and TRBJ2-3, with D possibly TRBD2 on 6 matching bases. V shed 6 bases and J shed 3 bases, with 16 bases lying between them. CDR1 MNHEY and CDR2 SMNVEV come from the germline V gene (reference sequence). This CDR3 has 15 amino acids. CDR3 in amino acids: CASSSVRDQTDTQYF. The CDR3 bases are TGTGCCAGCAGCTCGGTGCGGGACCAAACAGATACGCAGTATTTT.

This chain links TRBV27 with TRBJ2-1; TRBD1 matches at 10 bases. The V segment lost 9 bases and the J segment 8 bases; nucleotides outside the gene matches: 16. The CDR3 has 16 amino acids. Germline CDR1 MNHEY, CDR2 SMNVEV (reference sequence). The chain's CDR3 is CASQVSPGQGIYEQFF. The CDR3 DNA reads TGTGCCAGTCAGGTATCCCCGGGACAGGGGATCTATGAGCAGTTCTTC.

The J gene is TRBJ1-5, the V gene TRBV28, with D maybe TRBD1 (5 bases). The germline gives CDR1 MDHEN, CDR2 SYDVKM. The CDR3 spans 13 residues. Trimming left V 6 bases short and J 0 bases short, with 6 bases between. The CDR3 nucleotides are TGTGCCAGCAGCGACAGTAGCAATCAGCCCCAGCATTTT. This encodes CASSDSSNQPQHF. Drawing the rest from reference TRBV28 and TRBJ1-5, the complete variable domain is DVKVTQSSRYLVKRTGEKVFLECVQDMDHENMFWYRQDPGLGLRLIYFSYDVKMKEKGDIPEGYSVSREKKERFSLILESASTNQTSMYLCASSDSSNQPQHFGDGTRLSIL.

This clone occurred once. CDR3 in amino acids: CASSTGTGAYNEQFF. The DNA of the CDR3 is TGTGCCAGCAGCACCGGGACAGGGGCCTACAATGAGCAGTTCTTC. This chain uses TRBV7-2 with TRBJ2-1; 10 nucleotides align to TRBD1. This CDR3 has 15 amino acids. After removal of 5 bases from V and 2 bases from J, the junction contained 3 bases not matched to a gene. The germline gives CDR1 SGHTA, CDR2 FQGNSA.

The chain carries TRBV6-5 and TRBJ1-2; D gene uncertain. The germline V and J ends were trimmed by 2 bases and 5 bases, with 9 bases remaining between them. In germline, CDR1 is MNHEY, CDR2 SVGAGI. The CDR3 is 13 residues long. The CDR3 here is CASSYDGQYGYTF. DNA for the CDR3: TGTGCCAGCAGTTACGATGGGCAGTATGGCTACACCTTC.

The CDR3 sequence: CASSLQGYGYTF. DNA for the CDR3: TGTGCCAGCAGCTTACAGGGGTATGGCTACACCTTC. This chain connects TRBV5-4 to TRBJ1-2; 7 bases agree with TRBD1. The trim removed 2 bases at V and 5 bases at J, leaving 0 bases unmatched. The CDR3 spans 12 residues. Germline-derived CDR1 and CDR2 are SGHNT and YYREEE (reference sequence).

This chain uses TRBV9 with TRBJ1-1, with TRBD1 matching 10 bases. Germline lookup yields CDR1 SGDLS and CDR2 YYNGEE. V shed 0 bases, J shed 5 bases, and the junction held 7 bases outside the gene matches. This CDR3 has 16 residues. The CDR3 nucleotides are TGTGCCAGCAGCGTAGTATCCGGGACAGGGGTTACTGAAGCTTTCTTT. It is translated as CASSVVSGTGVTEAFF.

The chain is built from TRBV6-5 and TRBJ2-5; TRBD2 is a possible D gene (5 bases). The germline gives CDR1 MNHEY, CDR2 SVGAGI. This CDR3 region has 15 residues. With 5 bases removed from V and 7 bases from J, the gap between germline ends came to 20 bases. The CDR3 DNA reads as TGTGCCAGCAGTCCCTCCCCCTTAGCACGGGGGACCCAGTACTTC. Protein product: CASSPSPLARGTQYF.

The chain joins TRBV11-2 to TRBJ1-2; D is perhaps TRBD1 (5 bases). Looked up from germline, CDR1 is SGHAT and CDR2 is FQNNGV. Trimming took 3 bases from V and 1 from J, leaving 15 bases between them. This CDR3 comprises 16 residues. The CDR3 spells CASSFLGTGLNYGYTF. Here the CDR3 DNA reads TGTGCCAGCAGCTTCCTCGGTACAGGCCTTAACTATGGCTACACCTTC. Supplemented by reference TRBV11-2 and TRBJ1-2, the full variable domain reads EAGVAQSPRYKIIEKRQSVAFWCNPISGHATLYWYQQILGQGPKLLIQFQNNGVVDDSQLPKDRFSAERLKGVDSTLKIQPAKLEDSAVYLCASSFLGTGLNYGYTFGSGTRLTVV.

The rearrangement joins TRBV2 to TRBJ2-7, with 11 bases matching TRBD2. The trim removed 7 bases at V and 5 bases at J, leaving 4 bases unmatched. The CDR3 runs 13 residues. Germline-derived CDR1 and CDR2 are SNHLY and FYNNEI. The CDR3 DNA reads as TGTGCCAGCAAAGGACTAGCGGGTAACGAGCAGTACTTC. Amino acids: CASKGLAGNEQYF.

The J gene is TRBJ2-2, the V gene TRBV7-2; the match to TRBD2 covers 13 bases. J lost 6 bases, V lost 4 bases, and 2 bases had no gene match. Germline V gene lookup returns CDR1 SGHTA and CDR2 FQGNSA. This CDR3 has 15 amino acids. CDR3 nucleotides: TGTGCCAGCAGCTCAACTAGCGGGGGGGCCGGGGAGCTGTTTTTT. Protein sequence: CASSSTSGGAGELFF.

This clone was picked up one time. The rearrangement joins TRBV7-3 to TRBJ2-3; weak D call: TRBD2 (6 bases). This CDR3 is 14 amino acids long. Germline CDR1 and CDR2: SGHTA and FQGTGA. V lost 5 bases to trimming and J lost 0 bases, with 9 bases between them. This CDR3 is CASSTGVSTDTQYF. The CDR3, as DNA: TGTGCCAGCAGCACGGGGGTTAGCACAGATACGCAGTATTTT.